The 30 T cell receptor beta chains given below trace back to one sample, sequenced in a study of blood T cell repertoires in COVID-19. The method was immunoSEQ multiplex PCR; TCRdb's version includes in-frame clones alone and lacks a portion of them. Here the sample spans 55,000 to 75,000 clones, 80% to 85% being singletons. Sequencing used peripheral blood. The receptors stem from a man at least 80 years old with COVID-19, enrolled during active disease.

The rearrangement links TRBV6-5 to TRBJ2-1; D remains ambiguous. Trimming removed 4 bases from V and 9 bases from J, with 16 bases in between. The V gene's germline CDR1 is MNHEY and CDR2 SVGAGI. This CDR3 comprises 14 residues. In DNA form, the CDR3 reads TGTGCCAGCAGTTTAAAGACCCCATCTAGTGAGCAGTTCTTC. Translation gives CASSLKTPSSEQFF.

This chain joins TRBV7-7 and TRBJ2-3; 10 bases align to TRBD2. The germline gives CDR1 SSHAT, CDR2 FNYEAQ (reference sequence). CDR3 size: 16 residues. J lost 4 bases, V lost 5 bases, and 9 bases had no gene match. The CDR3 sequence: CASSLSSGSPPDTQYF. The CDR3 coding sequence is TGTGCCAGCAGCCTGTCTAGCGGGAGTCCCCCAGATACGCAGTATTTT. Filled out from reference TRBV7-7 and TRBJ2-3, the complete variable domain reads GAGVSQSPRYKVTKRGQDVTLRCDPISSHATLYWYQQALGQGPEFLTYFNYEAQPDKSGLPSDRFSAERPEGSISTLTIQRTEQRDSAMYRCASSLSSGSPPDTQYFGPGTRLTVL.

The J gene is TRBJ2-5, the V gene TRBV5-1, with D possibly TRBD2 on 6 matching bases. The CDR3 spans 15 residues. Trimming took 0 bases from V and 2 from J, leaving 11 bases between them. Germline V gene data show CDR1 as SGHRS and CDR2 as YFSETQ. CDR3: CASSLGPGGQETQYF. CDR3 coding DNA: TGCGCCAGCAGCTTGGGCCCTGGGGGGCAAGAGACCCAGTACTTC.

This chain uses TRBV5-1 with TRBJ2-3; 10 bases match TRBD1. The CDR3 length is 15 residues. CDR1 and CDR2 (germline): SGHRS, YFSETQ. Trimming took 0 bases from V and 4 from J; bases not matched to a gene: 2. This CDR3 is CASSLGGQGADTQYF. Here the CDR3 DNA reads TGCGCCAGCAGCTTGGGCGGACAGGGGGCAGATACGCAGTATTTT. The full variable domain, its missing parts supplied by reference TRBV5-1 and TRBJ2-3, is KAGVTQTPRYLIKTRGQQVTLSCSPISGHRSVSWYQQTPGQGLQFLFEYFSETQRNKGNFPGRFSGRQFSNSRSEMNVSTLELGDSALYLCASSLGGQGADTQYFGPGTRLTVL.

The rearrangement links TRBV9 to TRBJ2-7; 9 positions match TRBD2. Germline CDR1 is SGDLS and CDR2 is YYNGEE. The CDR3 has 16 amino acids. The CDR3 DNA reads as TGCCCCCCTAGCGGGATCGAACGCAGGGGCCCTTCCGAGCAGTACGTC. Translated, it gives CPPSGIERRGPSEQYV.

The rearrangement links TRBV3-1 (or the pseudogene TRBV3-2) to TRBJ1-2; D call uncertain. V was trimmed by 0 bases and J by 4 bases, leaving 15 bases between them. Germline V gene data show CDR1 as LGHDT and CDR2 as YNNKEL (reference sequence). The CDR3 sequence is 16 residues long. The CDR3 reads CASSQDGGQNVYGYTF. The CDR3 coding sequence is TGTGCCAGCAGCCAAGACGGAGGGCAGAACGTCTATGGCTACACCTTC.

V and J are TRBV6-6 and TRBJ2-7, with TRBD1 matching over 10 bases. The CDR3 has 14 residues. The V and J ends lost 5 bases and 4 bases, in that order; junction bases with no gene match: 5. The V gene's germline CDR1 is MNHNY and CDR2 SVGAGI (reference sequence). For the CDR3, the DNA is TGTGCCAGCAGTACCCGACAGGGGGCTTACGAGCAGTACGTC. This translates into CASSTRQGAYEQYV.

The chain is built from TRBV7-2 and TRBJ1-2; D is unclear. The V gene lost 0 bases and the J gene lost 3 bases, with 11 bases spanning the gap. Germline CDR1 SGHTA, CDR2 FQGNSA. The CDR3 runs 15 residues. CDR3 amino acids: CASSLAPGGDYGYTF. The CDR3 nucleotides read TGTGCCAGCAGCTTAGCCCCCGGCGGGGACTATGGCTACACCTTC.

CDR3 residues: CARSLWTGEDYTF. In DNA form, the CDR3 reads TGTGCCAGAAGCCTTTGGACAGGGGAAGACTACACCTTC. The V and J genes are TRBV5-3 and TRBJ1-2; 9 nucleotides agree with TRBD1. TRBV5-3 is annotated as an ORF whose role is uncertain. J gave up 10 bases and V 4 bases, and 8 bases lay outside the gene matches. This CDR3 has 13 amino acids.

Here the CDR3 DNA reads TGTGCCAGTAGTATCTACAGTGGGGGGAGCAATCAGCCCCAGCATTTT. Translated, it gives CASSIYSGGSNQPQHF. This rearrangement joins TRBV19 to TRBJ1-5; tentatively, D is TRBD1 (5 bases). The CDR3 sequence is 16 residues long. V was clipped by 3 bases and J by 1 base, with 13 bases between them. Germline-derived CDR1 and CDR2 are LNHDA and SQIVND (reference sequence).

The rearrangement links TRBV9 to TRBJ1-1, with TRBD1 identical over 11 bases. The CDR3 has 15 amino acids. Germline CDR1 reads SGDLS; CDR2 reads YYNGEE. The trim removed 3 bases at V and 5 bases at J, leaving 6 bases unmatched. CDR3 nucleotide sequence: TGTGCCAGCAGCGCCGGACAGGGGGCGAGGACTGAAGCTTTCTTT. Amino acids: CASSAGQGARTEAFF.

The rearrangement joins TRBV29-1 to TRBJ2-3; possible D gene TRBD1, 5 bases. Germline-derived CDR1 and CDR2 are SQVTM and ANQGSEA. This CDR3 is built from 13 residues. Trimming removed 2 bases from V and 0 bases from J, with 6 bases in between. Written as DNA, the CDR3 is TGCAGCGTTGAAAAGGGGAGCACAGATACGCAGTATTTT. This sequence encodes CSVEKGSTDTQYF.

This clone has a handful of counts. V is TRBV6-6 and J is TRBJ1-2; D perhaps matches TRBD1 (6 bases). Germline assignment: CDR1 MNHNY and CDR2 SVGAGI (reference sequence). The CDR3 runs to 13 residues. Trimming cost V 11 bases and J 6 bases, with 19 bases left between them. DNA of the CDR3: TGTGCCTCGTGCGGGGGGAGGGGGGATGGCTACACCTTC. Its protein product is CASCGGRGDGYTF.

V gene TRBV18 combines with J gene TRBJ1-3, with D hard to call. In germline, CDR1 is KGHSH, CDR2 LQKENI. Trimming shortened V by 6 bases and J by 0 bases, and 9 bases separated the two germline ends. This CDR3 comprises 14 residues. The CDR3 is CASSAAVSGNTIYF. CDR3 DNA sequence: TGTGCCAGCTCGGCAGCGGTCTCTGGAAACACCATATATTTT.

The chain recombines TRBV6-1 with TRBJ1-3; no reliable D call. V lost 1 base and J lost 4, with 8 bases in between. The CDR3 is made up of 14 amino acids. The germline CDR1 and CDR2 sequences are MNHNS and SASEGT. The CDR3 reads CASSEGRSGNTIYF. The CDR3 DNA reads as TGTGCCAGCAGTGAAGGCAGGTCGGGAAACACCATATATTTT.

This sequence joins TRBV12-3 or TRBV12-4 and TRBJ1-2; D is ambiguous. V was cut by 3 bases and J by 4 bases, with 9 bases left in between. The CDR3 has 13 residues. CDR3 in DNA: TGTGCCAGCAGTTTGGGCAGCCGCTATGGCTACACCTTC. Encoded protein: CASSLGSRYGYTF.

The V and J genes are TRBV5-6 and TRBJ2-7; 7 nucleotides match TRBD1. V lost 1 base, J lost 3 bases, and 4 bases stayed unmatched. The germline CDR1 and CDR2 sequences are SGHDT and YYEEEE. This CDR3 spans 14 amino acids. The CDR3 loop is CASSLFDRVYEQYF. The DNA of the CDR3 is TGTGCCAGCAGCTTGTTTGACAGGGTCTACGAGCAGTACTTC.

V gene TRBV28 combines with J gene TRBJ1-1; D might be TRBD1 (5 bases). The germline V gene has CDR1 MDHEN and CDR2 SYDVKM. This CDR3 spans 15 amino acids. The V end was cut by 3 bases, the J end by 1 base, with 12 bases between. CDR3 amino acids: CASSFRATRNTEAFF. DNA for the CDR3: TGTGCCAGCAGTTTCAGGGCTACGCGGAACACTGAAGCTTTCTTT.

The V gene is TRBV5-1, the J gene TRBJ2-1; D may be TRBD2 (5 bases). V was shortened by 5 bases and J by 4 bases, with 7 bases between the two germline ends. Germline assignment: CDR1 SGHRS and CDR2 YFSETQ. This CDR3 contains 12 residues. The CDR3 is CASRAGYNEQFF. CDR3 nucleotide sequence: TGCGCCAGCAGGGCGGGTTACAATGAGCAGTTCTTC. The variable domain in full, with the rest retrieved from reference TRBV5-1 and TRBJ2-1, is KAGVTQTPRYLIKTRGQQVTLSCSPISGHRSVSWYQQTPGQGLQFLFEYFSETQRNKGNFPGRFSGRQFSNSRSEMNVSTLELGDSALYLCASRAGYNEQFFGPGTRLTVL.

V is TRBV6-2 or TRBV6-3 and J is TRBJ2-1; TRBD1 matches at 9 bases. The CDR3 runs to 17 residues. CDR1 and CDR2 from the germline V gene are MNHEY and SVGEGT. Unmatched junction bases numbered 12, after V lost 2 bases and J lost 7 bases. The CDR3 loop reads CASSYLPDRGRGNEQFF. In DNA, the CDR3 is TGTGCCAGCAGTTACCTTCCGGACAGGGGTCGAGGAAATGAGCAGTTCTTC.

This clone was seen just once. This sequence joins TRBV9 and TRBJ2-5; 9 positions agree with TRBD2. The V gene end was trimmed by 3 bases and the J gene end by 2 bases; junction bases not matched to a gene: 5. The length of the CDR3 is 15 residues. Germline CDR1 is SGDLS and CDR2 is YYNGEE. The CDR3 DNA reads as TGTGCCAGCAGCGCCGGGCGGGGGGGGCAAGAGACCCAGTACTTC. Translating gives CASSAGRGGQETQYF.

The V call is TRBV7-2, the J call TRBJ1-1; tentative D call: TRBD1 (5 bases). CDR1 is SGHTA and CDR2 is FQGNSA in the germline V gene. The CDR3 sequence is 14 residues long. V lost 2 bases to trimming and J lost 0 bases, with 7 bases between them. CDR3 region: CASSLRGMNTEAFF. CDR3 nucleotide sequence: TGTGCCAGCAGCTTAAGGGGCATGAACACTGAAGCTTTCTTT.

V gene TRBV7-3 combines with J gene TRBJ1-2, with 11 bases identical to TRBD1. V lost 5 bases to trimming and J lost 4 bases; unmatched junction nucleotides: 6. This CDR3 region has 15 residues. Germline V lookup: CDR1 SGHTA, CDR2 FQGTGA. The CDR3 bases are TGTGCCAGCAGCCGCGGACAGGGGGCGCGCTATGGCTACACCTTC. Its translation: CASSRGQGARYGYTF.

This chain connects TRBV27 to TRBJ1-4, with D tentatively TRBD1 (5 bases). The V and J ends lost 6 bases and 5 bases respectively, with 16 bases between them. The CDR3 is 15 amino acids. Germline V lookup: CDR1 MNHEY, CDR2 SMNVEV (reference sequence). The CDR3 DNA is TGTGCCAGCAGAGCCGTCGACAGCAGAAATGAAAAACTGTTTTTT. This codes for CASRAVDSRNEKLFF.

The V gene is TRBV30, the J gene TRBJ1-2; D is unresolved. Germline CDR1 is GTSNPN and CDR2 is SVGIG (reference sequence). V lost 2 bases to trimming and J lost 4 bases, with 8 bases between them. The CDR3 is made up of 12 amino acids. The DNA of the CDR3 is TGTGCCTGGAGTTTGAGCTCCTATGGCTACACCTTC. Encoded protein: CAWSLSSYGYTF.

This clone was detected a few times. The CDR3 sequence is CASRELFPPYGYTF. The CDR3 nucleotides are TGTGCCAGCAGGGAGCTATTTCCACCCTATGGCTACACCTTC. The rearrangement joins TRBV6-5 to TRBJ1-2; D is undetermined. This CDR3 is 14 amino acids long. The germline V and J ends were trimmed by 6 bases and 4 bases, with 15 bases remaining between them. Germline V gives CDR1 MNHEY, CDR2 SVGAGI.

In its sample, this clone was seen once. This chain uses TRBV18 with TRBJ1-3; TRBD1 matches at 10 bases. The V gene's germline CDR1 is KGHSH and CDR2 LQKENI. The CDR3 loop spans 16 amino acids. J gave up 3 bases and V 3 bases, and 5 bases lay outside the gene matches. The CDR3 reads CASSPRQGADGNTIYF. The CDR3 nucleotides are TGTGCCAGCTCACCCCGACAGGGGGCAGATGGAAACACCATATATTTT.

CDR3 loop: CASSQRLAGVYNEQFF. The CDR3 coding sequence is TGTGCCAGCAGCCAACGGCTAGCGGGAGTGTACAATGAGCAGTTCTTC. The chain combines TRBV3-1 (or the pseudogene TRBV3-2) with TRBJ2-1; 10 bases fit TRBD2. Germline loops: CDR1 LGHDT, CDR2 YNNKEL (reference sequence). The CDR3 is 16 amino acids. The V and J ends lost 2 bases and 4 bases, in that order; junction bases with no gene match: 5.

This clone was recorded only once. The chain has TRBV5-6 and TRBJ1-6, with D possibly TRBD1 on 6 matching bases. This CDR3 comprises 14 residues. Germline lookup yields CDR1 SGHDT and CDR2 YYEEEE. V lost 4 bases and J lost 9, with 14 bases in between. Written as DNA, the CDR3 is TGTGCCAGCAGCCCCAGGACAGAAGTTTCACCCCTCCACTTT. Translation gives CASSPRTEVSPLHF.

V and J are TRBV5-1 and TRBJ2-1; a weak D match, TRBD2 (6 bases). This CDR3 spans 15 amino acids. CDR1 is SGHRS, CDR2 YFSETQ, per germline. V lost 0 bases, J lost 9 bases, and 16 bases lay in between. Here the CDR3 DNA reads TGCGCCAGCAGCTTGGATCCAGGGTCCGGGGGTGAGCAGTTCTTC. Translating it yields CASSLDPGSGGEQFF.